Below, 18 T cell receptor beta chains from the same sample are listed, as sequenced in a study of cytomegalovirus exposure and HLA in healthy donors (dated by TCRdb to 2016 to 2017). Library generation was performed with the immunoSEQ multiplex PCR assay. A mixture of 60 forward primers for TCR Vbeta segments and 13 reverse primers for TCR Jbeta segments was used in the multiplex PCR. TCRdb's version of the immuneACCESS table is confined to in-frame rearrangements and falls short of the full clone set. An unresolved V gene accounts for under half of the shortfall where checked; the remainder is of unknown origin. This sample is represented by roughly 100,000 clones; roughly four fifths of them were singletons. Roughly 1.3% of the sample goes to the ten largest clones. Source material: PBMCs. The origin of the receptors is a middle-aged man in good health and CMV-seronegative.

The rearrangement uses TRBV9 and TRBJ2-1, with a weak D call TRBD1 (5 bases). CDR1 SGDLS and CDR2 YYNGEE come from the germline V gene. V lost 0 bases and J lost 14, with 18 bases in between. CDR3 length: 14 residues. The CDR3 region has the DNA TGTGCCAGCAGCGTAGAATCAGGTGGGGCGTACAAGTTCTTC. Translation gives CASSVESGGAYKFF.

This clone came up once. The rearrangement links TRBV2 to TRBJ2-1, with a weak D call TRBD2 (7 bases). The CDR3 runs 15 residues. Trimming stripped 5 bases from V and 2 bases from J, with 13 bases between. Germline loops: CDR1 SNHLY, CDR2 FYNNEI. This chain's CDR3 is CASSRGGGAYNEQFF. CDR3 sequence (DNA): TGTGCCAGCAGTCGAGGGGGGGGCGCCTACAATGAGCAGTTCTTC.

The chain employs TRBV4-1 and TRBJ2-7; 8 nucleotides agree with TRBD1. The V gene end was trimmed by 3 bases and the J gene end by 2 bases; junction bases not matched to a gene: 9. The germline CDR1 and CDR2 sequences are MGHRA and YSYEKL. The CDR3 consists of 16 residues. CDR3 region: CASSHSTRGRAYEQYF. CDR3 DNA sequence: TGCGCCAGCAGCCACTCAACCAGGGGGCGCGCCTACGAGCAGTACTTC.

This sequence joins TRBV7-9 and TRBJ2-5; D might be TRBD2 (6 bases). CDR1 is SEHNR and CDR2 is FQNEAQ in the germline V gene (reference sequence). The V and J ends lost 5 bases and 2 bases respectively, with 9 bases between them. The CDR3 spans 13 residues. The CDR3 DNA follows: TGTGCCAGCAGCCCGGGACTGCAAGAGACCCAGTACTTC. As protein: CASSPGLQETQYF.

CDR3 in DNA: TGTGCCAGCAGTTTAATGGGGGGCTCCTACGAGCAGTACTTC. It codes for CASSLMGGSYEQYF. The rearrangement uses TRBV27 and TRBJ2-7, with D possibly being TRBD2 (6 bases). Between the trimmed V and J ends, which lost 2 bases and 0 bases, there was a span of 8 bases. The CDR3 totals 14 residues. Germline lookup yields CDR1 MNHEY and CDR2 SMNVEV (reference sequence).

CDR3 protein: CASSIQPDRTNTEAFF. The CDR3 nucleotides read TGCGCCAGCAGTATACAACCCGACAGGACGAACACTGAAGCTTTCTTT. The chain joins TRBV5-1 to TRBJ1-1, with D possibly being TRBD1 (6 bases). The germline V gene encodes CDR1 SGHRS and CDR2 YFSETQ. The CDR3 is made up of 16 amino acids. Trimming removed 5 bases at V and 1 base at J, with 18 bases between. The complete variable domain, with remaining parts taken from reference TRBV5-1 and TRBJ1-1, reads KAGVTQTPRYLIKTRGQQVTLSCSPISGHRSVSWYQQTPGQGLQFLFEYFSETQRNKGNFPGRFSGRQFSNSRSEMNVSTLELGDSALYLCASSIQPDRTNTEAFFGQGTRLTVV.

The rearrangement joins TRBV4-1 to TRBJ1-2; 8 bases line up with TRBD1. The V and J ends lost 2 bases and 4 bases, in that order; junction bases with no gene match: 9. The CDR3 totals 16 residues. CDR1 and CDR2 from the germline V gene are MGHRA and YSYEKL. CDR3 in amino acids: CASSQPGQGIGYGYTF. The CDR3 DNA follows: TGCGCCAGCAGCCAACCAGGACAGGGAATCGGCTATGGCTACACCTTC.

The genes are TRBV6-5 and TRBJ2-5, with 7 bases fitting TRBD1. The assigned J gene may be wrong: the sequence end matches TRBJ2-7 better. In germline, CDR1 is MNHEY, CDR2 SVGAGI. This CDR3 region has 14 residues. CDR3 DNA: TGTGCCAGCAGTTACGGGACAGACTCCTACGAGCAGTACTTC. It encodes CASSYGTDSYEQYF.

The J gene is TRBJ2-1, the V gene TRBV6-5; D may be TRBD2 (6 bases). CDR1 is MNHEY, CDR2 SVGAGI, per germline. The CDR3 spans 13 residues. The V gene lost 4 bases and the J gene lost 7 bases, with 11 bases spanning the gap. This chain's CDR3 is CASSWRGGNEQFF. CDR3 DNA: TGTGCCAGCAGTTGGCGGGGTGGGAATGAGCAGTTCTTC.

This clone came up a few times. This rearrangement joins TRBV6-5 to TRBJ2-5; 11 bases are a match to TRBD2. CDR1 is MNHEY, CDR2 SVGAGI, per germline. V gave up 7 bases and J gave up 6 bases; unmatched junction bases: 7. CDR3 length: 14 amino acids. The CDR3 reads CASTKLAGGKTQYF. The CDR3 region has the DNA TGTGCCAGCACCAAGCTAGCGGGAGGAAAGACCCAGTACTTC.

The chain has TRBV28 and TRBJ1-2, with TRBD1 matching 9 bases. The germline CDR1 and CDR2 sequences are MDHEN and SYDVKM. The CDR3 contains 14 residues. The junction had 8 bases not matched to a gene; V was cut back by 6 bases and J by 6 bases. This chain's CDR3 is CASSPPGTGNGYTF. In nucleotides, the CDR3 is TGTGCCAGCAGCCCACCCGGGACAGGGAATGGCTACACCTTC.

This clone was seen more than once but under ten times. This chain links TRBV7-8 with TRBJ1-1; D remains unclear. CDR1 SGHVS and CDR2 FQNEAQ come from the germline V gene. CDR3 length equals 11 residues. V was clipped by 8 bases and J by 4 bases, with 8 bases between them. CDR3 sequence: CASRGVTEAFF. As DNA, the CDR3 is TGTGCCAGCCGGGGAGTCACTGAAGCTTTCTTT.

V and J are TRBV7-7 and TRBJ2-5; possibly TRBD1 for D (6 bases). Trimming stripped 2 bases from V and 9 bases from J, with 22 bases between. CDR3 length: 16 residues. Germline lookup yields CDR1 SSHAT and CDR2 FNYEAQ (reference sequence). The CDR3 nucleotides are TGTGCCAGCAGCTTATCGGCTACTACAGGGTCCGCGGCCCAGTACTTC. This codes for CASSLSATTGSAAQYF.

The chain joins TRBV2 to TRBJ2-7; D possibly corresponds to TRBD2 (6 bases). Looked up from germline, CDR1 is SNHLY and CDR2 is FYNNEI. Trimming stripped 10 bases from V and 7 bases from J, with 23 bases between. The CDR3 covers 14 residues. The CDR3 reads CATAAGNGGSEQYF. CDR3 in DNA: TGTGCCACCGCCGCGGGAAATGGCGGATCAGAGCAGTACTTC. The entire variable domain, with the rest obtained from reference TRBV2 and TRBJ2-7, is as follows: EPEVTQTPSHQVTQMGQEVILRCVPISNHLYFYWYRQILGQKVEFLVSFYNNEISEKSEIFDDQFSVERPDGSNFTLKIRSTKLEDSAMYFCATAAGNGGSEQYFGPGTRLTVT.

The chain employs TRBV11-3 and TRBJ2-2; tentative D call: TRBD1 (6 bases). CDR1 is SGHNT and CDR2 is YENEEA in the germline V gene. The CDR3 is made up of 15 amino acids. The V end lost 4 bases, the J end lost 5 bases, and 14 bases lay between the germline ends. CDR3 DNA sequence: TGTGCCAGCAGCTGGGCGGACAGAAGAACCGGGGAGCTGTTTTTT. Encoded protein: CASSWADRRTGELFF.

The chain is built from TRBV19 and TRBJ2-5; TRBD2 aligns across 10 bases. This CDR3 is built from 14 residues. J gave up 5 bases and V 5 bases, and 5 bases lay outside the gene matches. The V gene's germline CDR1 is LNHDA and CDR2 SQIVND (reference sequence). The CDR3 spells CASSSPAGGETQYF. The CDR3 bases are TGTGCCAGTAGTTCCCCAGCGGGAGGGGAGACCCAGTACTTC.

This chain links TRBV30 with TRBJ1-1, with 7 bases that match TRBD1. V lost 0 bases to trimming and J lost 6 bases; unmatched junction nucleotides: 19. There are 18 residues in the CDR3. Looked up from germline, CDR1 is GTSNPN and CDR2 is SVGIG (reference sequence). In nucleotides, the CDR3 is TGTGCCTGGAGTGTACAAGGGGGATGGGACAGCAACTCCCCTGAAGCTTTCTTT. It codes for CAWSVQGGWDSNSPEAFF.

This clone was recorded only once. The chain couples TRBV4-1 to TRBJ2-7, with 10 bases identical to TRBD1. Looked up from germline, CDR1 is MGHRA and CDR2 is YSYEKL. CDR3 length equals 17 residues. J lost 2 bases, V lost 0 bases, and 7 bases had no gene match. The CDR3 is CASSQDGGQGSPYEQYF. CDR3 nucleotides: TGCGCCAGCAGCCAAGATGGGGGACAGGGGTCCCCCTACGAGCAGTACTTC.